The next 19 T cell receptor beta chains were all read from a single sample in a study of beta chain features in type 1 diabetes. These receptors have no known antigen. Overall study results and limits: Shortening that was moderate but significant affected the TCRB CDR3s of Type 1 diabetes patients in all four CD4+ subsets.

Sequenced material consisted of expressed TCRB transcripts (all of the isolated RNA was reverse transcribed). Profiled with immunoSEQ multiplex PCR; TCRdb holds only in-frame clones, not every one. The data contain about 160,000 clones, roughly 60% of them seen just once; the ten biggest clones take up around 0.096%. What was sequenced was naive CD4+ T cells from blood. The receptors were gathered from a man aged 25 to 40 with type 1 diabetes.

This chain uses TRBV18 with TRBJ1-6; 8 nucleotides match TRBD1. V lost 3 bases to trimming and J lost 6 bases; unmatched junction nucleotides: 4. Per the germline V gene, CDR1 is KGHSH and CDR2 is LQKENI. CDR3 length: 15 amino acids. CDR3 residues: CASSPDRVGNSPLHF. The CDR3 bases are TGTGCCAGCTCACCGGACAGGGTTGGTAATTCACCCCTCCACTTT.

The V gene is TRBV9, the J gene TRBJ2-5; D remains unclear. The CDR3 loop spans 13 amino acids. V was pared by 6 bases and J by 3 bases, with 12 bases between. Germline V CDR1 and CDR2: SGDLS, YYNGEE. The CDR3 loop reads CASNQRPEETQYF. CDR3 coding DNA: TGTGCCAGCAACCAAAGACCGGAAGAGACCCAGTACTTC.

This clone was seen only a few times. This sequence joins TRBV30 and TRBJ1-6, with D maybe TRBD1 (6 bases). Germline values: CDR1 GTSNPN, CDR2 SVGIG (reference sequence). Trimming cost V 2 bases and J 18 bases, with 17 bases left between them. This CDR3 has 12 residues. DNA for the CDR3: TGTGCCTGGAGTCGAAAGGGGGATAGGACCCACTTT. It codes for CAWSRKGDRTHF. Filled out from reference TRBV30 and TRBJ1-6, the complete variable domain reads SQTIHQWPATLVQPVGSPLSLECTVEGTSNPNLYWYRQAAGRGLQLLFYSVGIGQISSEVPQNLSASRPQDRQFILSSKKLLLSDSGFYLCAWSRKGDRTHFGNGTRLTVT.

This clone was recorded only once. The chain combines TRBV11-2 with TRBJ1-1; D remains unclear. CDR3 length: 15 residues. Germline-derived CDR1 and CDR2 are SGHAT and FQNNGV. The germline V and J ends were trimmed by 5 bases and 1 base, with 14 bases remaining between them. The CDR3 DNA is TGTGCCAGCAGCGACCCAAGGACGGAGAACACTGAAGCTTTCTTT. It codes for CASSDPRTENTEAFF.

This clone occurred a few times. The CDR3 loop is CASSPGQGANGYTF. The CDR3 bases are TGCGCCAGCAGCCCGGGACAGGGGGCGAATGGCTACACCTTC. The chain recombines TRBV5-1 with TRBJ1-2; 12 bases fit TRBD1. The trim removed 4 bases at V and 6 bases at J, leaving 4 bases unmatched. Germline CDR1 and CDR2: SGHRS and YFSETQ. CDR3 length: 14 amino acids.

J is TRBJ1-6 and V is TRBV30; D gene ambiguous. This CDR3 comprises 14 residues. Germline lookup yields CDR1 GTSNPN and CDR2 SVGIG (reference sequence). V lost 1 base to trimming and J lost 7 bases, with 11 bases between them. CDR3 amino acids: CAWSETGGNSPLHF. The CDR3 DNA is TGTGCCTGGAGTGAGACCGGAGGGAATTCACCCCTCCACTTT.

J is TRBJ1-6 and V is TRBV14; TRBD1 aligns across 8 bases. V lost 4 bases, J lost 13 bases, and 12 bases stayed unmatched. CDR1 and CDR2 (germline): SGHDN, FVKESK. The CDR3 covers 15 residues. For the CDR3, the DNA is TGTGCCAGCAGCCTCGGGACAGGTTTCGGTCTGCCCCTCCACTTT. It yields the protein CASSLGTGFGLPLHF. Full variable domain (remainder filled in from reference TRBV14 and TRBJ1-6): EAGVTQFPSHSVIEKGQTVTLRCDPISGHDNLYWYRRVMGKEIKFLLHFVKESKQDESGMPNNRFLAERTGGTYSTLKVQPAELEDSGVYFCASSLGTGFGLPLHFGNGTRLTVT.

This chain connects TRBV7-2 to TRBJ1-2; D is undetermined. CDR3 length: 15 residues. The germline V and J ends were trimmed by 5 bases and 6 bases, with 19 bases remaining between them. Looked up from germline, CDR1 is SGHTA and CDR2 is FQGNSA. CDR3 amino acids: CASSPSIGNDDGYTF. CDR3 coding DNA: TGTGCCAGCAGCCCCTCGATCGGGAACGACGATGGCTACACCTTC.

The chain links TRBV29-1 to TRBJ2-3; tentatively, D is TRBD1 or TRBD2 (6 bases each). Trimming took off 6 bases at V and 0 bases at J, with 13 bases between the two ends. CDR3 length: 14 amino acids. CDR1 and CDR2 from the germline V gene are SQVTM and ANQGSEA. CDR3 coding DNA: TGCAGCGTCGCTGGGGGGACAAGCACAGATACGCAGTATTTT. Residues: CSVAGGTSTDTQYF.

V gene TRBV7-2 combines with J gene TRBJ2-1; the D gene is possibly TRBD1 (5 bases). Germline V gene lookup returns CDR1 SGHTA and CDR2 FQGNSA. The CDR3 covers 15 residues. V lost 1 base and J 4 bases, leaving 11 bases between the germline ends. In DNA form, the CDR3 reads TGTGCCAGCAGCTTAGATCAGGGCCAATACAATGAGCAGTTCTTC. Amino acids: CASSLDQGQYNEQFF.

This clone was detected a few times. The CDR3 spells CSVVMTESTYEQYF. The CDR3 region has the DNA TGCAGCGTTGTTATGACCGAATCCACCTACGAGCAGTACTTC. V gene TRBV29-1 combines with J gene TRBJ2-7, with unresolved D. Germline V gene sequence: CDR1 SQVTM, CDR2 ANQGSEA. Trimming took 4 bases from V and 2 from J, leaving 15 bases between them. This CDR3 is built from 14 residues.

This chain joins TRBV9 and TRBJ2-6; D may be TRBD2 (5 bases). CDR1 is SGDLS, CDR2 YYNGEE, per germline. The V end was cut by 4 bases, the J end by 0 bases, with 14 bases between. The CDR3 is 17 amino acids. The CDR3 region is CASSLGMGSSGANVLTF. CDR3 in DNA: TGTGCCAGCAGCCTGGGGATGGGGAGCTCTGGGGCCAACGTCCTGACTTTC.

This clone was picked up one time. The CDR3 nucleotides read TGTGCCAGCAGTGGGCCCGGACAGGGTGGGGAGTATTTTGAAAAACTGTTTTTT. Translation gives CASSGPGQGGEYFEKLFF. The chain links TRBV25-1 to TRBJ1-4; 8 positions match TRBD1. The germline V gene encodes CDR1 MGHDK and CDR2 SYGVNS. The CDR3 length is 18 residues. The J segment lost 7 bases and the V segment lost 4 bases, leaving 17 bases of the junction unmatched.

This chain links TRBV29-1 with TRBJ2-1, with 8 positions matching TRBD1. The CDR3 length is 13 residues. Germline values: CDR1 SQVTM, CDR2 ANQGSEA. V was pared by 6 bases and J by 6 bases, with 7 bases of the junction left unmatched. CDR3 bases: TGCAGCGTCCGGGACAGGTACCCCAATGAGCAGTTCTTC. Protein sequence: CSVRDRYPNEQFF.

The chain links TRBV29-1 to TRBJ1-2, with D perhaps TRBD1 (6 bases). Looked up from germline, CDR1 is SQVTM and CDR2 is ANQGSEA. Trimming shortened V by 1 base and J by 4 bases, and 10 bases separated the two germline ends. The CDR3 covers 13 residues. For the CDR3, the DNA is TGCAGCGTTGAAGCAGGCAGGGGCTATGGCTACACCTTC. It specifies CSVEAGRGYGYTF.

The V and J genes are TRBV29-1 and TRBJ2-3, with D possibly TRBD2 on 6 matching bases. The ends were cut back, 1 base at V and 0 bases at J, with 11 bases in the middle. The CDR3 sequence is 15 residues long. The germline V gene has CDR1 SQVTM and CDR2 ANQGSEA. The CDR3 protein is CSVEVAATSTDTQYF. As DNA, the CDR3 is TGCAGCGTTGAAGTAGCGGCCACTAGCACAGATACGCAGTATTTT.

The rearrangement links TRBV7-2 to TRBJ2-7; D gene uncertain. Germline V lookup: CDR1 SGHTA, CDR2 FQGNSA. V lost 2 bases and J lost 5, with 16 bases in between. This CDR3 contains 15 residues. Written as DNA, the CDR3 is TGTGCCAGCAGCTTAACTTATCCGATGGGAAACGAGCAGTACTTC. Protein product: CASSLTYPMGNEQYF.

This chain links TRBV14 with TRBJ2-3; 10 nucleotides line up with TRBD2. Germline values: CDR1 SGHDN, CDR2 FVKESK. The V segment lost 4 bases and the J segment 4 bases; nucleotides outside the gene matches: 5. The CDR3 is made up of 15 amino acids. CDR3 amino acids: CASSLSGGIADTQYF. The CDR3 DNA reads as TGTGCCAGCAGCCTTAGCGGGGGGATAGCAGATACGCAGTATTTT.

Concerning this clone itself: This specimen includes other DNA sequences encoding the same CDR3. J is TRBJ1-2 and V is TRBV7-2, with D uncertain. CDR1 and CDR2 (germline): SGHTA, FQGNSA. V dropped 1 base and J dropped 4 bases, with 4 bases sitting between them. This CDR3 has 12 residues. Here the CDR3 DNA reads TGTGCCAGCAGCTTAGACAGCTATGGCTACACCTTC. This sequence encodes CASSLDSYGYTF.